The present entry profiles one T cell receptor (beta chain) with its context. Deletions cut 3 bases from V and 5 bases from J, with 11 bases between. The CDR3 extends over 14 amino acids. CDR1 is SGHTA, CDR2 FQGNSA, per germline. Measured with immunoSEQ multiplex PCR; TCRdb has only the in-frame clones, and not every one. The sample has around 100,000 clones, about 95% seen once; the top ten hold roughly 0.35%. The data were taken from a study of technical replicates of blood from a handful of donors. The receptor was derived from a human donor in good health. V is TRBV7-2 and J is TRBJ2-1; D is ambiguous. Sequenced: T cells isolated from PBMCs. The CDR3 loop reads CASSFLVPNNEQFF. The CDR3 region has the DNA TGTGCCAGCAGCTTTCTAGTACCTAACAATGAGCAGTTCTTC. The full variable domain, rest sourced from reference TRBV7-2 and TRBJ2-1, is GAGVSQSPSNKVTEKGKDVELRCDPISGHTALYWYRQSLGQGLEFLIYFQGNSAPDKSGLPSDRFSAERTGGSVSTLTIQRTQQEDSAVYLCASSFLVPNNEQFFGPGTRLTVL.